These T cell receptor beta chains were read from a single sample in a study of CD8 T cells in ankylosing spondylitis. Each CDR3 protein is one row after TCRdb ran MiXCR on the 5' RACE reads. Here the sample spans under 300,000 distinct CDR3 sequences, around 11% being singletons. The source material was blood, either unsorted or a sorted T cell fraction (not recorded which). The receptors were gathered from a male donor with ankylosing spondylitis or in good health (not recorded which). The CDR3 runs from the conserved cysteine through the conserved F or W. The order of the fields is J gene, V gene, D gene, clone size, CDR3 protein, CDR3 DNA. A D gene is named only where the DNA matches it firmly. Clone size is not always given. Where it is, it says once, few, many or a class for expanded clones.

TRBJ2-1 TRBV5-1 TRBD2 - CATSLRTSGTYNEQFF TGCGCCACCAGCCTTAGGACTAGCGGAACGTACAATGAGCAGTTCTTC
TRBJ2-3 TRBV29-1 - - CSVAGGLTDTQYF TGCAGCGTTGCGGGGGGCCTCACAGATACGCAGTATTTT
TRBJ2-5 TRBV5-1 TRBD2 many CASTVGASGSETQYF TGCGCCAGCACCGTTGGGGCTAGCGGGAGCGAGACCCAGTACTTC
TRBJ1-2 TRBV6-5 - many CASSFRATPTYGYTF TGTGCCAGCAGTTTTAGAGCGACTCCCACATATGGCTACACCTTC
TRBJ2-3 TRBV7-9 - - CASSYIAADTQYF TGTGCCAGCAGTTACATCGCGGCAGATACGCAGTATTTT
TRBJ2-3 TRBV3-1 TRBD1 few CASSQIFGTVIDTQYF TGTGCCAGCAGCCAAATTTTCGGGACAGTAATAGATACGCAGTATTTT
TRBJ2-7 TRBV5-4 TRBD2 few CASSDLAGAYEQYF TGTGCCAGCAGCGATCTAGCGGGAGCATACGAGCAGTACTTC
TRBJ1-1 TRBV6-1 - many CAARGGPHTEAFF TGTGCCGCCCGAGGAGGTCCGCACACTGAAGCTTTCTTT
TRBJ2-3 TRBV15 - many CATSRDRPGSDTQYF TGTGCCACCAGCAGAGATCGCCCAGGAAGCGATACGCAGTATTTT
TRBJ2-3 TRBV5-1 - many CASSFSSGITDTQYF TGCGCCAGCAGCTTTTCATCCGGGATCACAGATACGCAGTATTTT
TRBJ2-5 TRBV5-1 - many CASSLAGTTRETQYF TGCGCCAGCAGCTTGGCCGGGACCACCCGGGAGACCCAGTACTTC
TRBJ1-1 TRBV6-1 - - CASGREMFTEAFF TGTGCCAGCGGGAGGGAAATGTTCACTGAAGCTTTCTTT
TRBJ2-5 TRBV12-3/TRBV12-4 - many CASSLWVQETQYF TGTGCCAGCAGTTTGTGGGTCCAGGAGACCCAGTACTTC
TRBJ2-2 TRBV12-3/TRBV12-4 TRBD2 many CASSYRGSYTGELFF TGTGCCAGCAGTTATCGCGGGAGTTATACCGGGGAGCTGTTTTTT
TRBJ2-1 TRBV19 - few CATFGGARDNEQFF TGTGCCACCTTTGGGGGGGCGCGGGACAATGAGCAGTTCTTC
TRBJ2-2 TRBV19 - many CASSIQQAGELFF TGTGCCAGTAGTATACAGCAGGCCGGGGAGCTGTTTTTT
TRBJ2-3 TRBV7-2 - few CASSLDEWDTQYF TGTGCCAGCAGCTTAGACGAGTGGGATACGCAGTATTTT
TRBJ1-1 TRBV3-1 - many CASSHEDRSTEAFF TGTGCCAGCAGCCATGAAGACAGATCCACTGAAGCTTTCTTT
TRBJ2-7 TRBV29-1 - - CSVVPNTYEQYF TGCAGCGTTGTTCCTAACACGTACGAGCAGTACTTC
TRBJ1-6 TRBV12-3/TRBV12-4 - many CASRGPEGTYNSPLHF TGTGCCAGCAGAGGACCGGAGGGTACCTATAATTCACCCCTCCACTTT
TRBJ1-2 TRBV7-3 TRBD1 - CASSPTGTGNGYTF TGTGCCAGCAGCCCTACCGGGACAGGGAACGGCTACACCTTC
TRBJ1-3 TRBV4-1 - many CASSRVSGNTIYF TGCGCCAGCAGCCGGGTCTCTGGAAACACCATATATTTT
TRBJ2-3 TRBV11-2 TRBD2 - CASSWPGLAGALPDTQYF TGTGCCAGCAGCTGGCCCGGACTAGCGGGAGCCCTGCCAGATACGCAGTATTTT